Listed here is a single T cell receptor (beta chain). The antigen is unknown. Germline V gene lookup returns CDR1 SQVTM and CDR2 ANQGSEA. Losses at the gene ends were 5 bases for V and 7 bases for J; bases not matched to a gene: 9. This CDR3 is built from 15 residues. Positively selected for CCR7, the CD45RO-negative cells used as naive CD8 cells excluded terminally differentiated effector memory CD45RA+ cells. This sample stems from a study of shared clonotypes between healthy human individuals. The data were produced by immunoSEQ multiplex PCR, yet TCRdb's version contains in-frame clones alone and is incomplete. The sample lists around 1,900,000 clones, roughly 93% occurring once. Broader study findings: Richness estimates generally favored naive over memory subsets. Clonotype sharing among donors, it was expected, would be affected by sequencing depth. A small donor pool kept down the genetic and exposure-history diversity that was represented.

The receptor was isolated from a man between 18 and 29 years old in good health. Some clones in this sample may be carry-over from other donors' samples. The chain recombines TRBV29-1 with TRBJ2-1; TRBD2 aligns across 12 bases. Sequencing was performed on naive CD8+ T cells from PBMCs. CDR3 sequence reads: CSVLLTSGRPNEQFF. The CDR3 bases are TGCAGCGTTCTCCTGACTAGCGGGAGACCAAATGAGCAGTTCTTC.